This T cell receptor (beta chain) was captured by sequencing in a study of siplizumab effects on memory and regulatory T cells. The method was immunoSEQ multiplex PCR; TCRdb's version includes in-frame clones alone and lacks a portion of them. The sample yields roughly 120,000 clones, about 94% seen once. This clone was recorded once. The germline V and J ends were trimmed by 3 bases and 4 bases, with 12 bases remaining between them. The CDR3 is made up of 14 amino acids. Germline CDR1 SGHVS, CDR2 FQNEAQ. The clonotype originates from a human donor in good health. Sequencing was carried out using non-Treg CD4+ T cells sorted from blood. The chain joins TRBV7-8 to TRBJ1-1; D unclear. CDR3 protein: CASSLTGWGTEAFF. The CDR3 region has the DNA TGTGCCAGCAGCTTGACGGGTTGGGGCACTGAAGCTTTCTTT.